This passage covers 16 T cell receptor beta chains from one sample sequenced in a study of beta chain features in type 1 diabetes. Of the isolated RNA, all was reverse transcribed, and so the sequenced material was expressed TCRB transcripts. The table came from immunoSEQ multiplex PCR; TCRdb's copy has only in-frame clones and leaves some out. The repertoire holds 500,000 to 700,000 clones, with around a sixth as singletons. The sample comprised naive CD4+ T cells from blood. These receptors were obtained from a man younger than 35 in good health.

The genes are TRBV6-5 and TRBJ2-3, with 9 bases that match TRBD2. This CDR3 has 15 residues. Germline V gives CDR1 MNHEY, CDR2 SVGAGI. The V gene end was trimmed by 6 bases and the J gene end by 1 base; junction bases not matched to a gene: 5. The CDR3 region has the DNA TGTGCCAGCAGCTCCCGACTAGCGGGCACAGATACGCAGTATTTT. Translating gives CASSSRLAGTDTQYF.

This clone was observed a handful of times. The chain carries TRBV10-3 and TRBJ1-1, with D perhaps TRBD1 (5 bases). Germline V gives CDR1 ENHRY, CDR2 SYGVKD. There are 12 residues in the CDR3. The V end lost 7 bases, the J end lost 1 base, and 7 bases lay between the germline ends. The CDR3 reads CAINQGNTEAFF. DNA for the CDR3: TGTGCCATCAATCAGGGGAACACTGAAGCTTTCTTT.

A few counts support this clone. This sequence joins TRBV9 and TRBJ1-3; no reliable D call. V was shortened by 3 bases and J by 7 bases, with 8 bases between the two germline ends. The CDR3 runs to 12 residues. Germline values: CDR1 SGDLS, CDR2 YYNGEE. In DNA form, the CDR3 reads TGTGCCAGCAGCGGCCCGGGTAACACCATATATTTT. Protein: CASSGPGNTIYF.

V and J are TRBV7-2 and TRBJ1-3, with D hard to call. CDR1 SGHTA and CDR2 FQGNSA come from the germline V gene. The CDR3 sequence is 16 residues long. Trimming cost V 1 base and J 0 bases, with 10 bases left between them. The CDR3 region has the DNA TGTGCCAGCAGCTTAGATAAGTTCCTCTCTGGAAACACCATATATTTT. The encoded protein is CASSLDKFLSGNTIYF.

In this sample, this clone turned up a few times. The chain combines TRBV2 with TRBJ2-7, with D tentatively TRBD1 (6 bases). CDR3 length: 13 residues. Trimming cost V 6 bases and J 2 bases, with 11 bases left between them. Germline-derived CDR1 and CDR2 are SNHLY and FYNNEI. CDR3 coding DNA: TGTGCCAGCAGACAAACAGGGACCTACGAGCAGTACTTC. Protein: CASRQTGTYEQYF. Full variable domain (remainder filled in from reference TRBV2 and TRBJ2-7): EPEVTQTPSHQVTQMGQEVILRCVPISNHLYFYWYRQILGQKVEFLVSFYNNEISEKSEIFDDQFSVERPDGSNFTLKIRSTKLEDSAMYFCASRQTGTYEQYFGPGTRLTVT.

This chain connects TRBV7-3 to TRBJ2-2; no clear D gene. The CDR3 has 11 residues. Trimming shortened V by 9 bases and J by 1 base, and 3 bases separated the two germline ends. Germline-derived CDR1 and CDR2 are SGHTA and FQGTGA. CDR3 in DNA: TGTGCCAGTAGGAACACCGGGGAGCTGTTTTTT. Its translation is CASRNTGELFF.

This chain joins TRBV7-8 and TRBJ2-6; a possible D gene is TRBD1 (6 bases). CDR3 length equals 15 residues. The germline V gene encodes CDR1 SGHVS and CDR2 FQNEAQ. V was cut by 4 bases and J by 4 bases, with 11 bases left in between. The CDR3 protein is CASSSTGSGANVLTF. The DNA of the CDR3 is TGTGCCAGCAGCTCAACAGGGTCCGGGGCCAACGTCCTGACTTTC.

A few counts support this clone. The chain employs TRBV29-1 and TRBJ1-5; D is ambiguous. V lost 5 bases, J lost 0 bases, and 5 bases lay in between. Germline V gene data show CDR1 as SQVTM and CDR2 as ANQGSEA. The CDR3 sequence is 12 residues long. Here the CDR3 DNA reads TGCAGCGTTCTCAATAGCAATCAGCCCCAGCATTTT. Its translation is CSVLNSNQPQHF.

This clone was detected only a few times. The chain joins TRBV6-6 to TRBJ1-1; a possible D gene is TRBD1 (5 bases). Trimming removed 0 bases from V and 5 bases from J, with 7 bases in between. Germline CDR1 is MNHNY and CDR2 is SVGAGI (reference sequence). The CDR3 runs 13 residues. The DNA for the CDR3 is TGTGCCAGCAGTTACTCTGGGGGGACTGAAGCTTTCTTT. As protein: CASSYSGGTEAFF.

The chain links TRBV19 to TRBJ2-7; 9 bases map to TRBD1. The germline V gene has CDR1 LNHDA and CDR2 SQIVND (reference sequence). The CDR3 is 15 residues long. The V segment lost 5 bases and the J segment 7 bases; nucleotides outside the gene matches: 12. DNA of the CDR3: TGTGCCAGTAGTTTATTCGGGACAGGGAGGAAAGAGCAGTACTTC. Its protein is CASSLFGTGRKEQYF.

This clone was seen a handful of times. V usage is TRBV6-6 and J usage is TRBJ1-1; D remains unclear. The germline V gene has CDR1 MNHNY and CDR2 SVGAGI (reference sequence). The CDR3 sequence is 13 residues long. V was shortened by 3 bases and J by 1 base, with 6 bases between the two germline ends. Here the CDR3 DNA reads TGTGCCAGCAGTTATATCGGGAACACTGAAGCTTTCTTT. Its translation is CASSYIGNTEAFF.

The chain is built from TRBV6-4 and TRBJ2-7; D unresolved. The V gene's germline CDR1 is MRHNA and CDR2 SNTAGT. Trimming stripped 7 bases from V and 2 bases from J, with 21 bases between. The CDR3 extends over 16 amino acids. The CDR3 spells CASKSQDRLPAYEQYF. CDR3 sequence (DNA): TGTGCCAGCAAGTCCCAAGACCGACTTCCTGCCTACGAGCAGTACTTC.

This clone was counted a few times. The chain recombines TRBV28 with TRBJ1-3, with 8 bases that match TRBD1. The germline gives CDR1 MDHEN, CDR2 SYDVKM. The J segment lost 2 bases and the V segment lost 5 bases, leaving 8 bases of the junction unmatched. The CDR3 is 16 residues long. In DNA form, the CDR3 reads TGTGCCAGCAGTCGAGGACAGGGCCAGGCTGGAAACACCATATATTTT. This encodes CASSRGQGQAGNTIYF.

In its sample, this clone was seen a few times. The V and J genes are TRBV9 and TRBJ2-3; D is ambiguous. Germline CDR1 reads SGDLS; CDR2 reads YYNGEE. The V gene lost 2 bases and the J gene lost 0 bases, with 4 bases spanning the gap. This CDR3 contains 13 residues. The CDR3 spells CASSVFSTDTQYF. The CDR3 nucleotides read TGTGCCAGCAGCGTGTTCAGCACAGATACGCAGTATTTT.

CDR3 sequence (DNA): TGTGCCAGCAGCTTTGGGACTAGCGTATCCTACGAGCAGTACTTC. It codes for CASSFGTSVSYEQYF. The chain employs TRBV7-9 and TRBJ2-7, with 10 bases that match TRBD2. Germline trimming cut 3 bases from V and 1 base from J; bases unmatched to any gene: 3. Germline V gene data show CDR1 as SEHNR and CDR2 as FQNEAQ (reference sequence). The CDR3 sequence is 15 residues long.

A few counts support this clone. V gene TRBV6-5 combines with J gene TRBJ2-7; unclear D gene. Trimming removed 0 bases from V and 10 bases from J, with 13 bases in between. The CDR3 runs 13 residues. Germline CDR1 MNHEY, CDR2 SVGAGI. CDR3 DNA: TGTGCCAGCAGTTACTCTGACGACGCAAGACAGTACTTC. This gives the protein CASSYSDDARQYF.